The T cell receptor beta chain under discussion was sequenced for a study of T cells in Graves' hyperthyroidism and ophthalmopathy. About the research overall: The authors collected peripheral blood at initial diagnosis, before any treatment.

The CDR3 contains 14 residues. In germline, CDR1 is SGHNT, CDR2 YENEEA. Patients showing uncontrolled infection, other autoimmune disease, pregnancy or lactation were ineligible. Preceding any ophthalmopathy symptoms, the blood sample dates from first hyperthyroidism diagnosis. Source material for PBMCs was 10 ml fresh peripheral blood. This clonotype has a single count. One end of the junction varies from germline; a read error may be responsible. TCR beta CDR3 regions were amplified from RNA. Researchers ran a first-round RT-PCR on the TCR CDR3 using the HTBI primer set. TCRdb independently ran MiXCR on the multiplex PCR reads; one entry per CDR3 protein. Here the sample spans approximately 620,000 distinct CDR3 sequences, about 15% being singletons.

The clonotype was recovered from a woman in her thirties with Graves' hyperthyroidism that later progressed to Graves' ophthalmopathy. The chain recombines TRBV11-3 with TRBJ2-2, with D maybe TRBD1 (5 bases). Sequencing was carried out using blood. The CDR3 is CASSVDRPIGELFF. The CDR3 DNA reads as TGTGCCAGCAGCGTAGACAGACCCATCGGGGAGCTGTTTTTT.